This T cell receptor beta chain was obtained from a study of OX40 agonist ivuxolimab in advanced cancers. Study overall: Dose-escalation patients were diagnosed with hepatocellular carcinoma, melanoma, renal cell cancer or head and neck cancer. The study, taken as a whole, reports: The study did not work out the antigen specificity of the expanded peripheral T cells. Nonresponders, in some cases, also had low normalized T-cell clonal expansion.

The germline V gene encodes CDR1 ENHRY and CDR2 SYGVKD. The CDR3 is 12 amino acids. V was clipped by 2 bases and J by 5 bases, with 6 bases between them. Sequencing was performed with immunoSEQ multiplex PCR; in TCRdb, only in-frame clones are kept and a portion is missing. In the table there are under 80,000 clones, roughly nine tenths of which are singletons. On this clone itself: What it recognizes is unknown.

This chain joins TRBV10-3 and TRBJ2-5; D remains ambiguous. Here the sequenced sample was CD4+ or CD8+ T cells sorted from blood, taken in a trial of the OX40 agonist ivuxolimab. The sequence derives from an adult with an advanced solid tumor such as melanoma, head and neck, liver or kidney cancer. The CDR3 DNA reads as TGTGCCATCAGTGAGACTCGGGAGACCCAGTACTTC. Amino acids: CAISETRETQYF.